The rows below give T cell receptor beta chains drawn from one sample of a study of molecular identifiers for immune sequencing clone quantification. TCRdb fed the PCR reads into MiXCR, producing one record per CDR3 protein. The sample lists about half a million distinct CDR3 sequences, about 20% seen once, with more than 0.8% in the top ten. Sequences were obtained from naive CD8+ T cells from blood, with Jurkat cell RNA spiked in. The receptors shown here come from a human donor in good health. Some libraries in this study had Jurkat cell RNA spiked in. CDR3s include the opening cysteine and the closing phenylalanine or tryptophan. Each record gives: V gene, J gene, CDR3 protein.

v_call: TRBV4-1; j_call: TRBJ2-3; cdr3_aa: CASSQERTGSLGDTQYF
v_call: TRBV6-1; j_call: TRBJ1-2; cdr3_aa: CASRGQGQYYGYTF
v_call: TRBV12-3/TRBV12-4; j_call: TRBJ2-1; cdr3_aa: CASSSGDPLLHEQFF
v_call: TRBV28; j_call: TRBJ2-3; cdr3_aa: CASSRLAGVFDTQYF
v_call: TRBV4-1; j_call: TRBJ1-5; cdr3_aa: CASSLLGDRNQPQHF
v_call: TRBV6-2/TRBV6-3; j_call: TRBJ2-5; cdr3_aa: CASSYRTTQYF
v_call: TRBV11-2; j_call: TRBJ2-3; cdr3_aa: CASSSYSGGAPDTQYF
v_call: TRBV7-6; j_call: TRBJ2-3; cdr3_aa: CASSDSPGLAGATDTQYF
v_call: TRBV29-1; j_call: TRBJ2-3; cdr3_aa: CSARPRTASTDTQYF
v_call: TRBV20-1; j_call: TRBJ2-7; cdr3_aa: CSARSLAGAGVTYEQYF
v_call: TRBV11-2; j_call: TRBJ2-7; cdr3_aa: CASSPTVLREQYF
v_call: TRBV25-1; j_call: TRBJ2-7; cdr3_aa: CASSAGSPSEQYF
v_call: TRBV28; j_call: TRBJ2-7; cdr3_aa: CASSLIAEQYF
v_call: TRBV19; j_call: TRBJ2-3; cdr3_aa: CASSSSSGSTDTQYF
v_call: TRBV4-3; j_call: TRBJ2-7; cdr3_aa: CASSYGTSGTYEQYF
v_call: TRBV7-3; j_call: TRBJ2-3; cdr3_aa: CASSLGTVTTDTQYF
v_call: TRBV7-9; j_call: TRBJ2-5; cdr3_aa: CASSLVASGRETQYF
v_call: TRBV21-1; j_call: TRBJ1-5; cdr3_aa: CASRLGRDNQPQHF
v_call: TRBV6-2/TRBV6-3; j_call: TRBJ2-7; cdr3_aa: CASSYFPEGNEQHF
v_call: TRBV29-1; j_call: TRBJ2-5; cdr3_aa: CSALAKGWIKETQYF
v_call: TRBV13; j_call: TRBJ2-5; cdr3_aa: CASSSWSSGSLETQYF
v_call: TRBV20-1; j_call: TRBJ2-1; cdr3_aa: CSASGTSANEQFF